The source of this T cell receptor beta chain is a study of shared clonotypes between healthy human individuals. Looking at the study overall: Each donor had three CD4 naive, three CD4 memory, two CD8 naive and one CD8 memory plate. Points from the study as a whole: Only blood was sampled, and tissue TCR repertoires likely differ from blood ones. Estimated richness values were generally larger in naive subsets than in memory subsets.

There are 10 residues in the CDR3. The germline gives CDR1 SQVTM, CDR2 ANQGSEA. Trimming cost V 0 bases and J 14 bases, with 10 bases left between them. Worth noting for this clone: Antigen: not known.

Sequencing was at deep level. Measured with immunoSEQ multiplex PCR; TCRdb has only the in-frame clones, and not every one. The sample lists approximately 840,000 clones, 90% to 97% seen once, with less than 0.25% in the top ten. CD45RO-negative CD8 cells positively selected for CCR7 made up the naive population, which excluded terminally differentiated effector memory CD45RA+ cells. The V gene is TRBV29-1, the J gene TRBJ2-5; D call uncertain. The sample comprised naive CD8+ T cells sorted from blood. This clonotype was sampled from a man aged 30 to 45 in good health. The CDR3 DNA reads TGCAGCGTTGAAGATCGAGACCTATACTTC. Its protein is CSVEDRDLYF.